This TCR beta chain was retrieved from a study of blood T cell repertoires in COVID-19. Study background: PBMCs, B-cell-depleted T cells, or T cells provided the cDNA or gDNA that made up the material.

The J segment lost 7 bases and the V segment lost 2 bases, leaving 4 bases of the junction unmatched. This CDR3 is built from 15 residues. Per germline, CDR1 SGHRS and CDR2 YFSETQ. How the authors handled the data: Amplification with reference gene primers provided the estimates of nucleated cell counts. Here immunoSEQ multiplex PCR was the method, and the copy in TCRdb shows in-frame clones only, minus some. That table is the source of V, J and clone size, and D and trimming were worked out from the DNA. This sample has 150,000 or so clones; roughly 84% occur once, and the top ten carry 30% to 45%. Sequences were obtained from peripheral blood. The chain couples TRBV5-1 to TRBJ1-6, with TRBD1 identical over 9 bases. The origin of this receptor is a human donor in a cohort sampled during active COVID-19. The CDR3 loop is CASSLGTGPNSPLHF. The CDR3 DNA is TGCGCCAGCAGCTTAGGGACAGGGCCGAATTCACCCCTCCACTTT.